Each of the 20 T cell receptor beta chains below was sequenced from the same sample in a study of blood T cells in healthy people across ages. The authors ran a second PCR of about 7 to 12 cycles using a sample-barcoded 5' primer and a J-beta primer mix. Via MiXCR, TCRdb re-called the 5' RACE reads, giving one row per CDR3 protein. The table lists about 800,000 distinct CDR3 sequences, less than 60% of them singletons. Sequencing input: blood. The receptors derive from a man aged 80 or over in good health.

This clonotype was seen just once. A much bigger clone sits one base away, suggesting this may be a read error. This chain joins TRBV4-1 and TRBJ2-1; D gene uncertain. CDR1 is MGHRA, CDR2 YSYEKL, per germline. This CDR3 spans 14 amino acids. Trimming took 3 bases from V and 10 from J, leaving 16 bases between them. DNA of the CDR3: TGCGCCAGCAGCCAGTTAAGTAGAGCCCACGAGCAGTTCTTC. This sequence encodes CASSQLSRAHEQFF.

The CDR3 here is CASSSSGTRVQETQYF. CDR3 nucleotides: TGTGCCAGCAGCTCCTCCGGGACACGCGTTCAAGAGACCCAGTACTTC. The V and J genes are TRBV7-9 and TRBJ2-5; D possibly corresponds to TRBD1 (6 bases). This CDR3 contains 16 residues. CDR1 and CDR2 from the germline V gene are SEHNR and FQNEAQ (reference sequence). The V gene lost 4 bases and the J gene lost 2 bases, with 17 bases spanning the gap. Drawing the rest from reference TRBV7-9 and TRBJ2-5, the complete variable domain is DTGVSQNPRHKITKRGQNVTFRCDPISEHNRLYWYRQTLGQGPEFLTYFQNEAQLEKSRLLSDRFSAERPKGSFSTLEIQRTEQGDSAMYLCASSSSGTRVQETQYFGPGTRLLVL.

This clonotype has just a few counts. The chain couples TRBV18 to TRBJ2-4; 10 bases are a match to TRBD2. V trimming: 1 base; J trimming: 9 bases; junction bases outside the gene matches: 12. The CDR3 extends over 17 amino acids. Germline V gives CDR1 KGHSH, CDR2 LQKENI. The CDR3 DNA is TGTGCCAGCTCACCACTTCGCCAGCGGGAGGGCGCGGGCATTCAGTACTTC. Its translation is CASSPLRQREGAGIQYF.

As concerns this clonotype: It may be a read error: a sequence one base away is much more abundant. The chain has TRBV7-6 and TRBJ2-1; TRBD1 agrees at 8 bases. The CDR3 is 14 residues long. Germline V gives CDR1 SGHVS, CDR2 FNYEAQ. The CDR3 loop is CASSTTGAYKEQFF. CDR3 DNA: TGTGCCAGCAGCACGACAGGGGCTTACAAGGAGCAGTTCTTC.

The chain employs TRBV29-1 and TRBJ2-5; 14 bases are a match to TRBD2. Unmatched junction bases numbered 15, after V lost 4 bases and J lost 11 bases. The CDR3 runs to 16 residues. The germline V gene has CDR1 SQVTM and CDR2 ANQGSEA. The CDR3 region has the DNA TGCAGCGTTGGGGGACTAGCGGGAGAATCCTACAATGAGCAGTACTTC. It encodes CSVGGLAGESYNEQYF.

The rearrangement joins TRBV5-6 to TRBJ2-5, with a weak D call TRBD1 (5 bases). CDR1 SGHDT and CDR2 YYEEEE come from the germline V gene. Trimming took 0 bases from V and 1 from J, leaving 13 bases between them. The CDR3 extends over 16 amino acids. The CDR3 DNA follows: TGTGCCAGCAGCTTGGAAGCAGGGCCGGCCCAAGAGACCCAGTACTTC. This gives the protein CASSLEAGPAQETQYF.

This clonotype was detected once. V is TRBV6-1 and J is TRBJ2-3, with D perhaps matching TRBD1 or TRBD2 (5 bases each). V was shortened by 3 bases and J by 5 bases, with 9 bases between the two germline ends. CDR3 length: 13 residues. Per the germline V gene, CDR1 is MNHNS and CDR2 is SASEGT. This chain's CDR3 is CASSDGALDTQYF. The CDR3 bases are TGTGCCAGCAGTGACGGGGCCTTAGATACGCAGTATTTT.

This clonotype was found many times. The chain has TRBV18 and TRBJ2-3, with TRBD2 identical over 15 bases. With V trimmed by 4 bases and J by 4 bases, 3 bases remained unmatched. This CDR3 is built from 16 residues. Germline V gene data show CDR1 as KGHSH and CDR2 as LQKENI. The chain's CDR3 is CASSLRTSGRADTQYF. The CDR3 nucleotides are TGTGCCAGCTCACTGCGGACTAGCGGGAGGGCAGATACGCAGTATTTT. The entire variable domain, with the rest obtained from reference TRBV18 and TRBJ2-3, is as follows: NAGVMQNPRHLVRRRGQEARLRCSPMKGHSHVYWYRQLPEEGLKFMVYLQKENIIDESGMPKERFSAEFPKEGPSILRIQQVVRGDSAAYFCASSLRTSGRADTQYFGPGTRLTVL.

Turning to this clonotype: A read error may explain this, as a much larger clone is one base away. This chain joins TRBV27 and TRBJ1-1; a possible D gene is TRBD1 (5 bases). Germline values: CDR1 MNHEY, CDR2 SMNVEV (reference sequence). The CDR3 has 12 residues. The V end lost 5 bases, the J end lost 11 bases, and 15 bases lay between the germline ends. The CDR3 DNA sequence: TGTGCCAGCAGTCAACGGGACCAAGAGGCTTTCTTT. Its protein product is CASSQRDQEAFF.

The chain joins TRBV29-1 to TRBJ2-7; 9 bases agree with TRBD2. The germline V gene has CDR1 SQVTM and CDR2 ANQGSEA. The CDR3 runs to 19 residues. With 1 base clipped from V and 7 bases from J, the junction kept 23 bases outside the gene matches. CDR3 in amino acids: CSVEVGVAGVIGYYNEQYF. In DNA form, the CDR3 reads TGCAGCGTTGAAGTTGGAGTAGCGGGAGTAATCGGCTACTACAATGAGCAGTACTTC.

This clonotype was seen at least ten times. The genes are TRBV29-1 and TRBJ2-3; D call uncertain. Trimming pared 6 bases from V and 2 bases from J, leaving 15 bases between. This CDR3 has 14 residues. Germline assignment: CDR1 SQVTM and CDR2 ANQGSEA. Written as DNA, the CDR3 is TGCAGCGTGGGGTTAAACGTTCCCACAGATACGCAGTATTTT. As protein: CSVGLNVPTDTQYF.

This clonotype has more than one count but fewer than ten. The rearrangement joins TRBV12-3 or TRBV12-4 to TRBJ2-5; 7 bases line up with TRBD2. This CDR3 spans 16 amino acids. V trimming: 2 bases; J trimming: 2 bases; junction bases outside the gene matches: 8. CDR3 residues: CASSLKGSGRQETQYF. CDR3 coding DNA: TGTGCCAGCAGTTTAAAGGGTAGCGGGCGGCAAGAGACCCAGTACTTC.

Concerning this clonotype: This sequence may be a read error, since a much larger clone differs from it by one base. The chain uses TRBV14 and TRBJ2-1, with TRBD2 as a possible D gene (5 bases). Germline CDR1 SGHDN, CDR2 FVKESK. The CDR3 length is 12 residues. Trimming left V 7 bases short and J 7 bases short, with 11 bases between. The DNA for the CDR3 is TGTGCCAGCAACCGCGGGTGGAATGAGCAGTTCTTC. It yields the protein CASNRGWNEQFF.

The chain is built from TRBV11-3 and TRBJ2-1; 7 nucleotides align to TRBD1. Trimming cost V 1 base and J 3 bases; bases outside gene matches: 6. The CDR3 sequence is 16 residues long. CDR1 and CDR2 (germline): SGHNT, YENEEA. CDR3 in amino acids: CASSLVFGTDYNEQFF. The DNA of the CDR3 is TGTGCCAGCAGCTTAGTATTCGGGACAGACTACAATGAGCAGTTCTTC.

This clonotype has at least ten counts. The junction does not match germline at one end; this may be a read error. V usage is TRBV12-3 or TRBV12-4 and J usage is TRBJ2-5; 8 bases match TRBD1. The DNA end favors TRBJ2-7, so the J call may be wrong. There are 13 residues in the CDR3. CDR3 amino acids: CASSLGTGGEQYF. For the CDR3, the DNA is TGTGCCAGCAGCTTAGGCACAGGGGGCGAGCAGTACTTC.

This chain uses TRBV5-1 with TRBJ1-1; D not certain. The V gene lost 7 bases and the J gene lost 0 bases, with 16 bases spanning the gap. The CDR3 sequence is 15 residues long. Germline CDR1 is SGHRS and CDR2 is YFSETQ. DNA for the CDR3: TGCGCCAGCCGCGGGTTACTAACTTTGAACACTGAAGCTTTCTTT. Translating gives CASRGLLTLNTEAFF.

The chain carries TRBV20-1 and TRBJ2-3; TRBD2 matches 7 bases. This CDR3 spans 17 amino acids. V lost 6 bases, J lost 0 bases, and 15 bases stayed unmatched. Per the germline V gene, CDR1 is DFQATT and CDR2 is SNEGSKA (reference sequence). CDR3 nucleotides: TGCAGTGCCGTGGGGCTCGGGGAGGGCCTTAGCACAGATACGCAGTATTTT. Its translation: CSAVGLGEGLSTDTQYF.

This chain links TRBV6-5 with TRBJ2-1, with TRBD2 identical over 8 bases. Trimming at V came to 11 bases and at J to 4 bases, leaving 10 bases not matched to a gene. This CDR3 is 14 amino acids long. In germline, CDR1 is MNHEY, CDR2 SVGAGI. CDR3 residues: CASPGGAPYNEQFF. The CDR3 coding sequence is TGTGCCTCCCCGGGGGGGGCACCTTACAATGAGCAGTTCTTC.

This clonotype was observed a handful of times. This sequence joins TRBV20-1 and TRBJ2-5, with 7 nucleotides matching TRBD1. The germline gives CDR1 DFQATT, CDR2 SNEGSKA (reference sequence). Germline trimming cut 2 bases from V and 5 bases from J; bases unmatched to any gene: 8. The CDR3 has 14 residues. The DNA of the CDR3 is TGCAGTGCTAGATTGACAGGGCGGTGGGAGACCCAGTACTTC. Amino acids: CSARLTGRWETQYF.

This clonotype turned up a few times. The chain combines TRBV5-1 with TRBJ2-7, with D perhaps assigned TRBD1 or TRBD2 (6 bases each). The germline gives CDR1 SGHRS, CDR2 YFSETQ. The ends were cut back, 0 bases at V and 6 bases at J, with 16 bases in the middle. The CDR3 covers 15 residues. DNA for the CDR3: TGCGCCAGCAGCTTGGATGCGGGGATGGGGGCCGAGCAGTACTTC. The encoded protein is CASSLDAGMGAEQYF.